Listed below are T cell receptor beta chains from one sample, sequenced in a study of blood T cell repertoires in COVID-19. Measured with immunoSEQ multiplex PCR; TCRdb has only the in-frame clones, and not every one. The sample has fewer than 250,000 clones, roughly 79% seen once. The specimen sequenced was peripheral blood. The receptors here all came from an elderly woman with acute or convalescent COVID-19. Both conserved end residues are part of each CDR3. The D gene is left open where the match is weak. Clone size, where shown, is once, few, many, or a class for clones that have expanded.

D	size	V	J	DNA	CDR3
TRBD1	-	TRBV24-1	TRBJ1-5	TGTGCCACCAGTGTAGGACAGGGCAATCAGCCCCAGCATTTT	CATSVGQGNQPQHF
-	-	TRBV2	TRBJ1-6	TGTGCCAGCAGGAGGACAGATGCTAATTCACCCCTCCACTTT	CASRRTDANSPLHF
-	once	TRBV5-1	TRBJ1-1	TGCGCCAGCAGCACTGGGGCAGGGGACACTGAAGCTTTCTTT	CASSTGAGDTEAFF
TRBD2	-	TRBV7-2	TRBJ2-1	TGTGCCAGCAGCACCCCTAGCGGACGGAACAATGAGCAGTTCTTC	CASSTPSGRNNEQFF
-	-	TRBV5-1	TRBJ1-1	TGCGCCAGCAGCCGACAGGCGTCGAACACTGAAGCTTTCTTT	CASSRQASNTEAFF
-	-	TRBV4-2	TRBJ2-2	TGTGCCAGCAGCCAAGAAAGTAAGCCTCTCGCCGGGGAGCTGTTTTTT	CASSQESKPLAGELFF
-	-	TRBV2	TRBJ1-1	TGTGCCAGCAGTGATGCCAGGGTGTTGAACACTGAAGCTTTCTTT	CASSDARVLNTEAFF
-	-	TRBV4-1	TRBJ1-1	TGCGCCAGCAGCCAAACGGAGGGGAACACTGAAGCTTTCTTT	CASSQTEGNTEAFF
TRBD2	-	TRBV5-1	TRBJ2-1	TGCGCCAGCAGCGGACTAGACAATGAGCAGTTCTTC	CASSGLDNEQFF
-	-	TRBV11-2	TRBJ2-3	TGTGCCAGCAGCCCCCTGGGCTCTAGCACAGATACGCAGTATTTT	CASSPLGSSTDTQYF
TRBD1	-	TRBV29-1	TRBJ2-5	TGCAGCGCGAGGGACAGGGGAGGTTCAGAGACCCAGTACTTC	CSARDRGGSETQYF
-	few	TRBV19	TRBJ2-7	TGTGCCAGTAGTATCTACAGCAACTACGAGCAGTACTTC	CASSIYSNYEQYF
-	once	TRBV18	TRBJ2-3	TGTGCCAGCTCACCTCCCGACAGGATAAACACAGATACGCAGTATTTT	CASSPPDRINTDTQYF
TRBD1	-	TRBV4-3	TRBJ1-4	TGCGCCAGCAGCCAGTTACCCCGGGACAGGGTCGCAAAACTGTTTTTT	CASSQLPRDRVAKLFF
-	-	TRBV5-1	TRBJ2-5	TGCGCCAGCAGCTTGGTAGGGGCGCGGGAGACCCAGTACTTC	CASSLVGARETQYF
TRBD2	few	TRBV24-1	TRBJ2-1	TGTGCCACCAGTGGTTACGGGACTAGCAATGAGCAGTTCTTC	CATSGYGTSNEQFF
TRBD1	-	TRBV4-1	TRBJ1-1	TGCGCCAGCAGCCAAGACACAGGGGGCTTCACTGAAGCTTTCTTT	CASSQDTGGFTEAFF
-	few	TRBV19	TRBJ2-7	TGTGCCAGTAGTATAGCTGGGACATCCCCCTCCTACGAGCAGTACTTC	CASSIAGTSPSYEQYF
-	-	TRBV18	TRBJ1-1	TGTGCCAGCTCAGCATCGGGAGGGGCTGAAGCTTTCTTT	CASSASGGAEAFF
-	-	TRBV18	TRBJ1-1	TGTGCCAGCTCACCGTCCCAGAACACTGAAGCTTTCTTT	CASSPSQNTEAFF
TRBD1	-	TRBV5-1	TRBJ1-3	TGCGCCAGCAGCCCAGCTACAGGGGTCGGGCCTGGAAACACCATATATTTT	CASSPATGVGPGNTIYF
-	-	TRBV30	TRBJ2-2	TGTGCCTGGATCCGCACCGGGGAGCTGTTTTTT	CAWIRTGELFF
TRBD1	-	TRBV7-2	TRBJ2-5	TGTGCCAGCAGCTTGGGACAGAGCCAAGAGACCCAGTACTTC	CASSLGQSQETQYF
-	-	TRBV5-1	TRBJ2-2	TGCGCCAGCAGCTTGGCCGTTCAGAAACCGAACACCGGGGAGCTGTTTTTT	CASSLAVQKPNTGELFF
-	-	TRBV28	TRBJ2-1	TGTGCCAGCAGCCTCGATATTGATTTGAGCAATGAGCAGTTCTTC	CASSLDIDLSNEQFF
TRBD1	-	TRBV6-5	TRBJ2-1	TGTGCCAGCAGACGACAGGGTGGCAATGAGCAGTTCTTC	CASRRQGGNEQFF
-	-	TRBV2	TRBJ1-5	TGTGCCAGCAGTGTTCTCTATAGCAATCAGCCCCAGCATTTT	CASSVLYSNQPQHF
-	few	TRBV6-5	TRBJ1-2	TGTGCCAGCAGTTACTCTCGGCGGGAGAGCTATGGCTACACCTTC	CASSYSRRESYGYTF
-	once	TRBV19	TRBJ2-2	TGTGCCAGAAGGACCTACCGGGGAGCTGTTTTT	CARRTYRGAVF
-	-	TRBV4-3	TRBJ1-1	TGCGCCAGCAGCCCTCAAGGGGTCACTGAAGCTTTCTTT	CASSPQGVTEAFF
-	-	TRBV6-2/TRBV6-3	TRBJ1-2	TGTGCCAGCAGTTACTTCCAGGATAACTATGGCTACACCTTC	CASSYFQDNYGYTF
TRBD1	-	TRBV29-1	TRBJ1-4	TGCAGCGCCCAAACAGGGGGTGAAAAACTGTTTTTT	CSAQTGGEKLFF
-	-	TRBV4-3	TRBJ1-2	TGCGCCAGCAGCCAGGAGGGATTGAGCGTCTATGGCTACACCTTC	CASSQEGLSVYGYTF
TRBD1	-	TRBV2	TRBJ1-3	TGTGCCAGCAGGAGGGGGGACAGCTCTGGAAACACCATATATTTT	CASRRGDSSGNTIYF
-	-	TRBV19	TRBJ1-1	TGTGCCAGTAGATCCACAGGGTTCACTGAAGCTTTCTTT	CASRSTGFTEAFF
-	-	TRBV18	TRBJ1-1	TGTGCCAGCTCACCGGAGGGGATGGGGACTGAAGCTTTCTTT	CASSPEGMGTEAFF
-	-	TRBV5-1	TRBJ1-1	TGCGCCAGCAGCACGGGACTGTCGAACACTGAAGCTTTCTTT	CASSTGLSNTEAFF
-	-	TRBV9	TRBJ2-7	TGTGCCAGCAGCCCAGGGGGCGGGGGCGCTTACGAGCAGTACTTC	CASSPGGGGAYEQYF
TRBD1	-	TRBV5-4	TRBJ1-4	TGTGCCAGCAGCCCACAGGGGGCGCTGGGTGAAAAACTGTTTTTT	CASSPQGALGEKLFF
TRBD1	-	TRBV11-3	TRBJ2-1	TGTGCCAGCAGCCCAGACAGGGGCAATGAGCAGTTCTTC	CASSPDRGNEQFF
-	-	TRBV19	TRBJ1-1	TGTGCCAGTTCAGGAACCAACACTGAAGCTTTCTTT	CASSGTNTEAFF
TRBD1	-	TRBV7-9	TRBJ2-7	TGTGCCAGCAGCTACTCAACCGGGACAGGGGCCCACGAGCAGTACTTC	CASSYSTGTGAHEQYF
TRBD1	once	TRBV25-1	TRBJ1-1	TGTGCCAGCAGATCCGGGACAGGGCTCCCTGAAGCTTTCTTT	CASRSGTGLPEAFF
TRBD2	-	TRBV10-2	TRBJ2-7	TGCGCCAGCAGTGAGTCGCCAGCGGGAGGAGACTACGAGCAGTACTTC	CASSESPAGGDYEQYF
TRBD1	-	TRBV2	TRBJ1-4	TGTGCCAGCAGTCGACAGGGGGGCAATGAAAAACTGTTTTTT	CASSRQGGNEKLFF
-	-	TRBV10-3	TRBJ1-6	TGTGCCATCAGTGCGGTGAGCTCCTATAATTCACCCCTCCACTTT	CAISAVSSYNSPLHF
TRBD1	-	TRBV15	TRBJ2-7	TGTGCCACCAGCATCAGCCGGGACAGCTCCTACGAGCAGTACTTC	CATSISRDSSYEQYF
TRBD1	few	TRBV2	TRBJ2-7	TGTGCCAGCAGTCGGACAGGGCAGGGTTACGAGCAGTACTTC	CASSRTGQGYEQYF
TRBD2	-	TRBV7-3	TRBJ2-3	TGTGCCAGCAGCTTAAGTCCTAGCGGGGGGACTAGCACAGATACGCAGTATTTT	CASSLSPSGGTSTDTQYF
TRBD1	-	TRBV6-2/TRBV6-3	TRBJ1-1	TGTGCCAGCAGTTACAGGGTACCCCAGGGGGGCGCTTTCTTT	CASSYRVPQGGAFF
TRBD2	-	TRBV27	TRBJ2-3	TGTGCCAGCAGTTCCGGGACTAGCGGGATGAGGACAGATACGCAGTATTTT	CASSSGTSGMRTDTQYF
TRBD2	-	TRBV7-8	TRBJ2-5	TGTGCCAGCAGCTATTTAGCGGGAGAGGAGACCCAGTACTTC	CASSYLAGEETQYF
TRBD2	-	TRBV7-3	TRBJ2-3	TGTGCCAGCAGCTTAACATCTAGCGGGAGTCGTTTCTCTAATACGCAGTATTTT	CASSLTSSGSRFSNTQYF
TRBD1	few	TRBV5-1	TRBJ2-5	TGCGCCACCAGACAGGGTGAAGACCAAGAGACCCAGTACTTC	CATRQGEDQETQYF
-	once	TRBV5-5	TRBJ2-5	TGTGCCAGCAGCTTCGGAGCGGGCGGTGAGACCCAGTACTTC	CASSFGAGGETQYF
-	few	TRBV7-8	TRBJ2-2	TGTGCCAGCAGCCCCCACACCACCGGGGAGCTGTTTTTT	CASSPHTTGELFF